The subject of this entry is one T cell receptor (beta chain). Its antigen is unknown. A read error may account for a junction end that differs from germline. The sample originates from a study of memory CD4+ T cells and cytomegalovirus serostatus. Study-level findings and limits: CMV serostatus prediction reached median AUC about 0.96, or 0.93 with US-trained model.

The sort gate was single viable CD3+CD4+CD8-CD45RO+ cells for memory CD4+ T cells. Germline-derived CDR1 and CDR2 are SGHNT and YYREEE (reference sequence). The CDR3 consists of 13 residues. Method: immunoSEQ multiplex PCR; TCRdb's copy keeps in-frame clones and lacks some. The sample has tens of thousands of clones; around 80% are singletons. V gene TRBV5-4 combines with J gene TRBJ1-2; tentative D call: TRBD1 (5 bases). This clonotype was obtained from an adult in good health and CMV-seronegative. Source material: memory CD4+ T cells from blood. The CDR3 spells CASRLGVDYGYTF. The CDR3 DNA is TGTGCCAGCAGGTTGGGGGTAGACTATGGCTACACCTTC.